The T cell receptor beta chain described here comes from a study of a mutant IDH1 vaccine in newly diagnosed glioma. At the level of the study: Most patients had radiochemotherapy with temozolomide before enrollment; others had one alone.

Assay: immunoSEQ multiplex PCR; the TCRdb copy retains only in-frame clones and omits some. Here the sample spans over 45,000 clones, about 88% being singletons. The sample's time point: week 5, during vaccination. Vaccine doses each comprised 300 ug of mutant IDH1 20-mer peptide, with topical imiquimod. Each of the donors came in with new WHO grade 3 or 4 astrocytomas that were IDH1-mutant and ATRX-lost. For this clone: What it binds is unknown.

This CDR3 comprises 16 residues. Germline CDR1 is KGHSH and CDR2 is LQKENI. The V segment lost 3 bases and the J segment 6 bases; nucleotides outside the gene matches: 10. The sequenced sample was PBMCs, obtained from a glioma patient whose treatment included an IDH1 peptide vaccine. This chain uses TRBV18 with TRBJ2-3, with TRBD1 matching over 9 bases. The TCR was taken from a woman between 50 and 59 years old with glioma. The CDR3 spells CASSPRTGQGEDTQYF. In DNA form, the CDR3 reads TGTGCCAGCTCACCGAGAACGGGACAGGGTGAGGATACGCAGTATTTT.